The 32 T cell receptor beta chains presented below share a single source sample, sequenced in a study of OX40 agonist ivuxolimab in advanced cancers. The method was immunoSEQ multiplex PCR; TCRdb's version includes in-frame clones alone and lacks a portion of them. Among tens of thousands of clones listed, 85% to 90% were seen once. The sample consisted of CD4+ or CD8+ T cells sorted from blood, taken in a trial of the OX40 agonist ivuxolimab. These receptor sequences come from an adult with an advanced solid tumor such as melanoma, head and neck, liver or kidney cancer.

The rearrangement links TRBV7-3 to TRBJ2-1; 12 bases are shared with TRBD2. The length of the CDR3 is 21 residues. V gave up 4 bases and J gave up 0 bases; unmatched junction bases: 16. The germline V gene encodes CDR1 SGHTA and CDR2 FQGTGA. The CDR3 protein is CASSSRRPSGRVGGSYNEQFF. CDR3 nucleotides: TGTGCCAGCAGCTCCCGTAGGCCTAGCGGGAGGGTGGGGGGCTCCTACAATGAGCAGTTCTTC.

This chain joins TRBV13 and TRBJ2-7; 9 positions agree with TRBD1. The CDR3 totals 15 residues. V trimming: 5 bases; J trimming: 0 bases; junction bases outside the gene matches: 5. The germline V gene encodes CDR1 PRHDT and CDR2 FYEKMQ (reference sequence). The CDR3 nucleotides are TGTGCCAGCAGCCAAAGGGACAGGGCCTCCTACGAGCAGTACTTC. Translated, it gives CASSQRDRASYEQYF.

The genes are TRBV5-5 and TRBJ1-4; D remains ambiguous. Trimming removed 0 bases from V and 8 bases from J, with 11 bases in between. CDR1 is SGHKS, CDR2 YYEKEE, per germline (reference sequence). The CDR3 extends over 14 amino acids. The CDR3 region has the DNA TGTGCCAGCAGCTTGGAGGGTTTACGGGAAAAACTGTTTTTT. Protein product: CASSLEGLREKLFF.

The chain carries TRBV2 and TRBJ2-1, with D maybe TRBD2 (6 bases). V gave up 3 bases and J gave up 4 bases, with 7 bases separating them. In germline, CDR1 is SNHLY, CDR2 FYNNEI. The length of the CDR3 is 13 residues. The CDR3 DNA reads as TGTGCCAGCAGTGAGGGGGGATACAATGAGCAGTTCTTC. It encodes CASSEGGYNEQFF.

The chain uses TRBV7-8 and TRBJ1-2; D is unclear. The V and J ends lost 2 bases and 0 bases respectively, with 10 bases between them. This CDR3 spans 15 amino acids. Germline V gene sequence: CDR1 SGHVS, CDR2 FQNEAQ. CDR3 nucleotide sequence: TGTGCCAGCAGCTTAACCGGGATTACTAACTATGGCTACACCTTC. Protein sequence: CASSLTGITNYGYTF.

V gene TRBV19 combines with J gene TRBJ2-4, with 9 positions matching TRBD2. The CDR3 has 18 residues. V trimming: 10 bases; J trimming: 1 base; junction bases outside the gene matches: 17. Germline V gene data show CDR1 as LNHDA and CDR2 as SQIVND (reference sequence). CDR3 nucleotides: TGTGCCACCGCCCGTGGGCTAGCGGGGTTGGGGGCCAAAAACATTCAGTACTTC. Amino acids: CATARGLAGLGAKNIQYF.

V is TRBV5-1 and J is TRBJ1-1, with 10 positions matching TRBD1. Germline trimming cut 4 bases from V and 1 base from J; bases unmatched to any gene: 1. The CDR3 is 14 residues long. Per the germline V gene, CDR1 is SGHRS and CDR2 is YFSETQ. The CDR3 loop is CASSGDRGNTEAFF. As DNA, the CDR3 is TGCGCCAGCAGCGGGGACAGGGGGAACACTGAAGCTTTCTTT.

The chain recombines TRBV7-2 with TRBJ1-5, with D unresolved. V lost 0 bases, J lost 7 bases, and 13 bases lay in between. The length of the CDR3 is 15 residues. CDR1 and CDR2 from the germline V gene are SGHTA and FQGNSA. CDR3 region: CASSLAGSRHQPQHF. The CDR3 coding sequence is TGTGCCAGCAGCTTAGCAGGGTCCCGGCACCAGCCCCAGCATTTT.

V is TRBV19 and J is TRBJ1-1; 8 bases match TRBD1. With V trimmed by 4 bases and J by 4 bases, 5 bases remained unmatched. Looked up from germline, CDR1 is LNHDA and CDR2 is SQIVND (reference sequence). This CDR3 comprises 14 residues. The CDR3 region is CASSTTGESTEAFF. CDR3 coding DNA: TGTGCCAGTAGTACGACAGGGGAGAGCACTGAAGCTTTCTTT.

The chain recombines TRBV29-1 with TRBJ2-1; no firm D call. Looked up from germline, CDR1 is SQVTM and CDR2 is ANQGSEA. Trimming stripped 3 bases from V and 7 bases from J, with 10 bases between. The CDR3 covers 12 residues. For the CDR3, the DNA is TGCAGCGTTGAGATTAGGTTAAATGAGCAGTTCTTC. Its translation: CSVEIRLNEQFF.

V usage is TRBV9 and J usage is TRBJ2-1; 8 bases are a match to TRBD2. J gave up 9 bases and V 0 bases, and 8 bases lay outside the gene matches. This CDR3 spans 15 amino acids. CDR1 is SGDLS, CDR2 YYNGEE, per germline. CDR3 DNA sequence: TGTGCCAGCAGCGTAGCTGGGGGACTAGTGACTGAGCAGTTCTTC. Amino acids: CASSVAGGLVTEQFF.

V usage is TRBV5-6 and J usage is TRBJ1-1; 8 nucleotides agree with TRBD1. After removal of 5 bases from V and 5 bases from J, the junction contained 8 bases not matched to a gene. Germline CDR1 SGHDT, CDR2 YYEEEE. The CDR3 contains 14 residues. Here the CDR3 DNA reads TGTGCCAGCAGTCATGGACAGGGATGGACTGAAGCTTTCTTT. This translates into CASSHGQGWTEAFF.

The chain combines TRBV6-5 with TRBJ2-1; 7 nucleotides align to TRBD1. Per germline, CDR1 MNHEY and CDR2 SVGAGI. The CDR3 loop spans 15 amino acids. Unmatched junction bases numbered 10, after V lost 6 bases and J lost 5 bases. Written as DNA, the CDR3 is TGTGCCAGCAGATCGAGGGGGCTCCGAAACAATGAGCAGTTCTTC. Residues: CASRSRGLRNNEQFF.

CDR3 nucleotides: TGTGCCAGCAGCCAAGATTCCGGGCTAGCGGGAGGGAACACCGGGGAGCTGTTTTTT. It translates to CASSQDSGLAGGNTGELFF. V gene TRBV4-2 combines with J gene TRBJ2-2; TRBD2 matches at 11 bases. V was pared by 0 bases and J by 1 base, with 7 bases of the junction left unmatched. From germline, CDR1 is LGHNA and CDR2 YNFKEQ. The CDR3 runs to 19 residues.

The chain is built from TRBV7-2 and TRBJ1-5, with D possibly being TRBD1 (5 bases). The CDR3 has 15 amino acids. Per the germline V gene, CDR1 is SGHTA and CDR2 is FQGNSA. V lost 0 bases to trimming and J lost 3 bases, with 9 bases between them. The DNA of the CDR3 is TGTGCCAGCAGCTTAGCGGGGCCGATCAATCAGCCCCAGCATTTT. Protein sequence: CASSLAGPINQPQHF.

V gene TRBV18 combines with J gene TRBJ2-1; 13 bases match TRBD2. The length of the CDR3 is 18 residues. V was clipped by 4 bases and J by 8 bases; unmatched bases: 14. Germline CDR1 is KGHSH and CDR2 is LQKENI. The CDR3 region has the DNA TGTGCCAGCTCACAGAGGCGCACCGGGACTAGCGGGATATATGAGCAGTTCTTC. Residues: CASSQRRTGTSGIYEQFF.

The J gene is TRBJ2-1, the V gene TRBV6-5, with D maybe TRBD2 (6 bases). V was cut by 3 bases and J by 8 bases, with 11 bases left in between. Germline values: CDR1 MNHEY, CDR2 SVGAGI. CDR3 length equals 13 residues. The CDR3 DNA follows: TGTGCCAGCAGTTATCGGGGGAGATATGAGCAGTTCTTC. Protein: CASSYRGRYEQFF.

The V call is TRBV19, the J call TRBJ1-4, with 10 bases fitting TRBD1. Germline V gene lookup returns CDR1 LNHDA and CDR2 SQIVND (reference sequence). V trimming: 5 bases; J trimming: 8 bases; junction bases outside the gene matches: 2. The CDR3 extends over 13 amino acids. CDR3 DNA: TGTGCCAGTAGTGACAGGGGGCGGGAAAAACTGTTTTTT. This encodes CASSDRGREKLFF.

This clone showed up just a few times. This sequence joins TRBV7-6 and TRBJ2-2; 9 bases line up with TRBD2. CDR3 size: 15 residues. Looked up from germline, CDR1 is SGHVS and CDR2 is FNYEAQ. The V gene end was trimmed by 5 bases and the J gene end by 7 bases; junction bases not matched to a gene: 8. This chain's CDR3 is CASSRSGSRNGELFF. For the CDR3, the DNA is TGTGCCAGCAGCCGTAGCGGGAGTAGGAACGGGGAGCTGTTTTTT.

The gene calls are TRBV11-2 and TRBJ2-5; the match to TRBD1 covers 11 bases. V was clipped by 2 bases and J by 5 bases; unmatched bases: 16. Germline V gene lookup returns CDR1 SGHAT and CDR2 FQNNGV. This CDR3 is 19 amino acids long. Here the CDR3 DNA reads TGTGCCAGCAGCTTATGGAGGTTGAGTGGACAGGGGGCGCGGGAGACCCAGTACTTC. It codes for CASSLWRLSGQGARETQYF.

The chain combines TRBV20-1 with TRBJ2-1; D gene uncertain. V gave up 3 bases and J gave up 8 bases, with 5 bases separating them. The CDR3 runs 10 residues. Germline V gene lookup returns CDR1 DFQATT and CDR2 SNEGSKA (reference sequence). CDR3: CSARADEQFF. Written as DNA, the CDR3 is TGCAGTGCTAGGGCGGATGAGCAGTTCTTC.

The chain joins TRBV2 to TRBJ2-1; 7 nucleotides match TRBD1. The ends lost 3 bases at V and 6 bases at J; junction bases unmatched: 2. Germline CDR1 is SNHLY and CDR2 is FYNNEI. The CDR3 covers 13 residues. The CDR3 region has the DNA TGTGCCAGCAGTGACCCAGGGGGCAATGAGCAGTTCTTC. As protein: CASSDPGGNEQFF.

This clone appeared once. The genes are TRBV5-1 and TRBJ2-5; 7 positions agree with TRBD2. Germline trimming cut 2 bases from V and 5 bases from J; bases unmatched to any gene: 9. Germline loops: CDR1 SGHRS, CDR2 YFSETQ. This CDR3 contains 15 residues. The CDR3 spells CASSFSTSRRETQYF. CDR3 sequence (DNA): TGCGCCAGCAGCTTCTCGACTAGCCGCAGGGAGACCCAGTACTTC.

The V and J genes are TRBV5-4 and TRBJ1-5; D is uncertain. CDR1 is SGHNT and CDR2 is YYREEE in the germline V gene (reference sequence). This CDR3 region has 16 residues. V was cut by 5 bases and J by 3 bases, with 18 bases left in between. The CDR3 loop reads CASSLGPGLPNQPQHF. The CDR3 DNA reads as TGTGCCAGCAGTCTTGGCCCGGGTCTCCCCAATCAGCCCCAGCATTTT. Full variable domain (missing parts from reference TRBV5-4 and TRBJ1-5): ETGVTQSPTHLIKTRGQQVTLRCSSQSGHNTVSWYQQALGQGPQFIFQYYREEENGRGNFPPRFSGLQFPNYSSELNVNALELDDSALYLCASSLGPGLPNQPQHFGDGTRLSIL.

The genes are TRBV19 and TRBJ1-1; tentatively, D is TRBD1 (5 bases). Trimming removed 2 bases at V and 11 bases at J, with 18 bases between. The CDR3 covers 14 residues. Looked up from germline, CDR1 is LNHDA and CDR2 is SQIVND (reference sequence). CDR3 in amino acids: CASSIRPGSLLAFF. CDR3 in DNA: TGTGCCAGTAGTATACGCCCAGGGAGTCTGTTGGCTTTCTTT.

The CDR3 DNA sequence: TGTGCCAGCAGTTACCTAGACAGGGTTTATAGCAATCAGCCCCAGCATTTT. The encoded protein is CASSYLDRVYSNQPQHF. V usage is TRBV5-8 and J usage is TRBJ1-5; 7 positions match TRBD1. J was trimmed by 0 bases and V by 5 bases; bases with no gene match: 11. This CDR3 has 17 amino acids. Germline CDR1 and CDR2: SGHTS and YDEGEE.

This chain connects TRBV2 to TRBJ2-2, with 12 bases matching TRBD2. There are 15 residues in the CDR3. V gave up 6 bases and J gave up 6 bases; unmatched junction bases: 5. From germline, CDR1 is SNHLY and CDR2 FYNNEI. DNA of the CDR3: TGTGCCAGCAGCCCTAGCGGGAGGGGAGCCGGGGAGCTGTTTTTT. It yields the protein CASSPSGRGAGELFF.

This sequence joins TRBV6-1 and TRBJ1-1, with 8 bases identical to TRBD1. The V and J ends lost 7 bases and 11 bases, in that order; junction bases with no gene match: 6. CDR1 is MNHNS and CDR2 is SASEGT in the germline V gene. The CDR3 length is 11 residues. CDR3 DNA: TGTGCCAGCAAATTGGCAGGGGGCGCTTTCTTT. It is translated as CASKLAGGAFF.

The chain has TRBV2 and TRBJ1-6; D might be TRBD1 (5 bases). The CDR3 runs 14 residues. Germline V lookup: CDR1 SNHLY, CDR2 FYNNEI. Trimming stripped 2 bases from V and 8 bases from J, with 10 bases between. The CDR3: CASSEQGGDSPLHF. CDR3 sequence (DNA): TGTGCCAGCAGTGAACAGGGTGGGGATTCACCCCTCCACTTT.

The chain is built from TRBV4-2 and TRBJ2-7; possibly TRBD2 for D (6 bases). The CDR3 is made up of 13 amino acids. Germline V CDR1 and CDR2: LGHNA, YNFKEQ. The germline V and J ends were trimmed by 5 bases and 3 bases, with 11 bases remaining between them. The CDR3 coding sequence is TGTGCCAGCAGCAGGGACTTACACTACGAGCAGTACTTC. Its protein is CASSRDLHYEQYF.

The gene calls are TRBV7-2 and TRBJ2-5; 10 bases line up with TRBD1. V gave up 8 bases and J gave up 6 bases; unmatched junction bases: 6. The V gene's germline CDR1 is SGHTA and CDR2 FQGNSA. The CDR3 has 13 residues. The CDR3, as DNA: TGTGCCAGCGGGACAGGGGTCATGCAGACCCAGTACTTC. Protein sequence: CASGTGVMQTQYF.

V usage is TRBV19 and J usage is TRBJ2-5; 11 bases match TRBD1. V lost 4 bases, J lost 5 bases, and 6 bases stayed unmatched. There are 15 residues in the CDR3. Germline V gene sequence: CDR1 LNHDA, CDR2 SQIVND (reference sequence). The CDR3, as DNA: TGTGCCAGTAGTACCGGACAGGGGGCCCTCGAGACCCAGTACTTC. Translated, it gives CASSTGQGALETQYF.